The source of this T cell receptor (beta chain) is a study of CD8 T cells in Susac syndrome. At the level of the study: Clinical remission applied to under 10 sequenced Susac syndrome patients, and more than five had active disease. Points from the study as a whole: The study identified sixteen and five Susac-specific public clones in total CD8+ and CD8+ TEMRA repertoires.

Turning to this clonotype: Its antigen is unknown.

With random hexamers, roughly 0.45 to 1 ug RNA was reverse transcribed. Multiplex PCR with immunoSEQ amplified the TCR beta CDR3 across 54 Vbeta and 13 Jbeta. MiXCR, run by TCRdb on the immunoSEQ multiplex PCR reads, gives a single entry per CDR3 protein. The sample holds roughly 190,000 distinct CDR3 sequences, 85% to 95% seen once. The CDR3 has 14 residues. CDR1 MGHRA and CDR2 YSYEKL come from the germline V gene. Trimming cost V 7 bases and J 0 bases, with 9 bases left between them. Sample: CD8+ T cells from PBMCs. This chain uses TRBV4-1 with TRBJ2-2; D perhaps matches TRBD1 (5 bases). The receptor's source is a human donor with Susac syndrome. The DNA of the CDR3 is TGCGCCAGCAAAGGGGTTTCGAACACCGGGGAGCTGTTTTTT. Translation: CASKGVSNTGELFF.